The sequence of this T cell receptor beta chain was determined in a study of T cells in localized non-small cell lung cancer. CDR1 SGHKS and CDR2 YYEKEE come from the germline V gene (reference sequence). The CDR3 spans 15 residues. With V trimmed by 4 bases and J by 6 bases, 4 bases remained unmatched. Assay used: immunoSEQ multiplex PCR; TCRdb lists only in-frame clones, some missing. The repertoire has some 30,000 clones, around 82% of them found once; the top ten carry around a third. The receptor was derived from a male donor at least 60 years old with stage II squamous cell lung carcinoma. The chain is built from TRBV5-5 and TRBJ2-2, with 12 bases lining up with TRBD2. The source was peripheral blood, collected before any cancer treatment. The CDR3 loop is CASSPSGGVAGELFF. CDR3 bases: TGTGCCAGCAGCCCTAGCGGGGGGGTGGCCGGGGAGCTGTTTTTT. Filled out from reference TRBV5-5 and TRBJ2-2, the complete variable domain reads DAGVTQSPTHLIKTRGQQVTLRCSPISGHKSVSWYQQVLGQGPQFIFQYYEKEERGRGNFPDRFSARQFPNYSSELNVNALLLGDSALYLCASSPSGGVAGELFFGEGSRLTVL.